The present entry profiles one T cell receptor beta chain with its context. These data are taken from a study of human T cells and chemical hapten exposure. In the study overall: Upper inner arm skin measuring roughly 2 cm by roughly 2 cm received 2% DPC for sensitization. The patients were mostly female; they had alopecia areata, totalis or universalis. Small differences in pooled library volume mainly drove the variation in TCR yields per sample.

Time point denoted: patch test 2, 6 weeks after DPC sensitization. Treatment given: therapeutic diphenylcyclopropenone sensitization with weekly scalp DPC. The CDR3 contains 14 residues. Trimming took 4 bases from V and 7 from J; bases not matched to a gene: 7. Germline loops: CDR1 SGHDN, CDR2 FVKESK. TCRdb reprocessed the RACE reads via MiXCR and lists one record per CDR3 protein. Among around 69,000 distinct CDR3 sequences listed, 8.5% were seen once. The rearrangement links TRBV14 to TRBJ1-2; 9 bases agree with TRBD1. This TCR derives from a woman aged 45-60 years with alopecia areata. Some clones in this sample may be carry-over from other donors' samples. This material consisted of whole blood, taken in connection with sensitization to the hapten diphenylcyclopropenone (DPC). The CDR3 DNA follows: TGTGCCAGCAGCCGCGGACAGGGGATAGGTGGCTACACCTTC. Amino acids: CASSRGQGIGGYTF.